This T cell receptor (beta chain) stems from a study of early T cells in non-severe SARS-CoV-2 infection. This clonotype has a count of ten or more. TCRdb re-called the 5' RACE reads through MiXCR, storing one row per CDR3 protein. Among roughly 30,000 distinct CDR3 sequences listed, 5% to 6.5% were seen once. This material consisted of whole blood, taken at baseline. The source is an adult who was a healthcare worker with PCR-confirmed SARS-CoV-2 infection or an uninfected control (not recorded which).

Written as DNA, the CDR3 is TGTGCCATCAGACCAGAAATAGCCTCTGGGGCCAACGTCCTGACTTTC. Translation: CAIRPEIASGANVLTF. This chain joins TRBV10-3 and TRBJ2-6; D is undetermined. The CDR3 loop spans 16 amino acids. The V gene lost 6 bases and the J gene lost 0 bases, with 12 bases spanning the gap. From germline, CDR1 is ENHRY and CDR2 SYGVKD.